Described below is a single TCR beta chain sequence and its context. The data derive from a study of blood T cell repertoires in COVID-19. Study-wide context: Researchers got acute and convalescent COVID-19 samples from the United States, Italy and Spain. PBMCs, B-cell-depleted T cells, or T cells were the source of the cDNA or gDNA that made up the material.

How the authors handled the data: How many nucleated cells were present was estimated from reference gene primer amplification. Data came from immunoSEQ multiplex PCR; TCRdb stores just in-frame clones and leaves some out. The V and J calls and clone size come from that table; D and trimming were worked out from the DNA. The table has around 300,000 clones, approximately 88% seen once; the top ten hold approximately 4%. CDR1 and CDR2 from the germline V gene are SGHVS and FQNEAQ. The V and J ends lost 1 base and 4 bases, in that order; junction bases with no gene match: 7. The CDR3 runs 16 residues. The receptor was isolated from a woman aged 50 to 65 with active or convalescent COVID-19. The sample taken for sequencing was peripheral blood. This chain uses TRBV7-8 with TRBJ1-2; 9 bases agree with TRBD1. The chain's CDR3 is CASSLVRDRAVYGYTF. CDR3 bases: TGTGCCAGCAGCTTAGTTAGGGACAGGGCCGTCTATGGCTACACCTTC. The full variable domain, its missing parts supplied by reference TRBV7-8 and TRBJ1-2, is GAGVSQSPRYKVAKRGQDVALRCDPISGHVSLFWYQQALGQGPEFLTYFQNEAQLDKSGLPSDRFFAERPEGSVSTLKIQRTQQEDSAVYLCASSLVRDRAVYGYTFGSGTRLTVV.